These 9 T cell receptor beta chains came from one sample sequenced in a study of cytomegalovirus exposure and HLA in healthy donors. 60 Vbeta and 13 Jbeta primers were used in PCR. TCRdb's table, derived via immunoSEQ multiplex PCR, lists solely in-frame clones and lacks some. The sample holds over 150,000 clones; roughly 77% are singletons and the top ten take about 2.6%. Sequences were obtained from PBMCs. The receptors here all came from a middle-aged woman in good health and CMV-seropositive.

The sample holds one count of this clone. Distinct nucleotide sequences in the sample also encode this CDR3. The chain employs TRBV5-1 and TRBJ2-2; the D gene is possibly TRBD1 (6 bases). CDR3 size: 15 residues. The germline CDR1 and CDR2 sequences are SGHRS and YFSETQ. Trimming pared 0 bases from V and 2 bases from J, leaving 8 bases between. The CDR3 region is CASSLGQENTGELFF. CDR3 nucleotides: TGCGCCAGCAGCTTGGGACAGGAAAACACCGGGGAGCTGTTTTTT.

This clone has a handful of counts. This rearrangement joins TRBV19 to TRBJ2-7; the match to TRBD1 covers 9 bases. The CDR3 loop spans 15 amino acids. Germline V lookup: CDR1 LNHDA, CDR2 SQIVND (reference sequence). The junction had 11 bases not matched to a gene; V was cut back by 6 bases and J by 5 bases. CDR3 nucleotides: TGTGCCAGTAGCTCTAGACAGGGGGTAAGGCACGAGCAGTACTTC. Translated, it gives CASSSRQGVRHEQYF.

This chain joins TRBV5-6 and TRBJ1-3; weak D call: TRBD1 (5 bases). The ends were cut back, 4 bases at V and 3 bases at J, with 14 bases in the middle. Germline V CDR1 and CDR2: SGHDT, YYEEEE. The CDR3 totals 15 residues. For the CDR3, the DNA is TGTGCCAGCAGCCCGGGACTCCAAGGTGGAAACACCATATATTTT. Translating gives CASSPGLQGGNTIYF.

The rearrangement links TRBV5-1 to TRBJ2-7; TRBD1 is a possible D gene (6 bases). V lost 4 bases and J 1 base, leaving 15 bases between the germline ends. The germline CDR1 and CDR2 sequences are SGHRS and YFSETQ. There are 15 residues in the CDR3. Here the CDR3 DNA reads TGCGCCAGCAGCGATCGACAGGACTTTTCCTACGAGCAGTACTTC. It translates to CASSDRQDFSYEQYF.

The gene calls are TRBV28 and TRBJ2-3; the D is unclear. V was shortened by 5 bases and J by 1 base, with 7 bases between the two germline ends. Per the germline V gene, CDR1 is MDHEN and CDR2 is SYDVKM. The CDR3 extends over 13 amino acids. The CDR3, as DNA: TGTGCCAGCAGTCTTCAGGGCACAGATACGCAGTATTTT. Its translation: CASSLQGTDTQYF.

The chain couples TRBV5-1 to TRBJ2-1; D uncertain. The germline V gene has CDR1 SGHRS and CDR2 YFSETQ. Trimming stripped 3 bases from V and 5 bases from J, with 12 bases between. This CDR3 is 14 amino acids long. The CDR3 nucleotides are TGCGCCAGCAGCTCCCGATTAGCCGACAATGAGCAGTTCTTC. Amino acid sequence: CASSSRLADNEQFF.

The chain couples TRBV19 to TRBJ2-5; TRBD2 agrees at 13 bases. Germline loops: CDR1 LNHDA, CDR2 SQIVND (reference sequence). Unmatched junction bases numbered 6, after V lost 1 base and J lost 4 bases. The CDR3 runs to 17 residues. The DNA for the CDR3 is TGTGCCAGTAGTATAGGCGGACTAGCGGGAGTCCGAGAGACCCAGTACTTC. Amino acid sequence: CASSIGGLAGVRETQYF.

The V and J genes are TRBV9 and TRBJ1-1, with D possibly matching TRBD1 (5 bases). The CDR3 loop spans 13 amino acids. Germline V gene lookup returns CDR1 SGDLS and CDR2 YYNGEE. V lost 0 bases to trimming and J lost 3 bases, with 6 bases between them. CDR3 DNA: TGTGCCAGCAGCGTAGAGGGGCACACTGAAGCTTTCTTT. It translates to CASSVEGHTEAFF. The full variable domain, its missing parts supplied by reference TRBV9 and TRBJ1-1, is DSGVTQTPKHLITATGQRVTLRCSPRSGDLSVYWYQQSLDQGLQFLIQYYNGEERAKGNILERFSAQQFPDLHSELNLSSLELGDSALYFCASSVEGHTEAFFGQGTRLTVV.

A few counts support this clone. This chain links TRBV4-2 with TRBJ2-5; 12 nucleotides align to TRBD2. V trimming: 3 bases; J trimming: 9 bases; junction bases outside the gene matches: 11. Germline loops: CDR1 LGHNA, CDR2 YNFKEQ. This CDR3 contains 16 residues. The CDR3 sequence is CASSHSGTSGFGSQYF. The CDR3, as DNA: TGTGCCAGCAGCCACTCCGGGACTAGCGGGTTCGGGTCCCAGTACTTC.